The next 17 T cell receptor beta chains were all read from a single sample in a study of control samples from healthy donors and cancer patients. Produced via immunoSEQ multiplex PCR; TCRdb's table is partial and in-frame only. The data hold about 75,000 clones, with less than 95% observed a single time. The material sequenced was blood. The receptors stem from a woman aged 40 to 55 in good health.

This clone occurred once. This sequence joins TRBV7-2 and TRBJ2-7; 7 bases are a match to TRBD2. There are 13 residues in the CDR3. With 5 bases clipped from V and 3 bases from J, the junction kept 4 bases outside the gene matches. Germline CDR1 and CDR2: SGHTA and FQGNSA. The CDR3, as DNA: TGTGCCAGCAGCCAAGGACTAGACTACGAGCAGTACTTC. The encoded protein is CASSQGLDYEQYF. The full variable domain, rest sourced from reference TRBV7-2 and TRBJ2-7, is GAGVSQSPSNKVTEKGKDVELRCDPISGHTALYWYRQSLGQGLEFLIYFQGNSAPDKSGLPSDRFSAERTGGSVSTLTIQRTQQEDSAVYLCASSQGLDYEQYFGPGTRLTVT.

The V gene is TRBV30, the J gene TRBJ1-5; a possible D gene is TRBD1 (6 bases). This CDR3 contains 16 residues. Trimming left V 3 bases short and J 4 bases short, with 19 bases between. Germline CDR1 and CDR2: GTSNPN and SVGIG (reference sequence). This CDR3 is CAWSPGWGAQNQPQHF. CDR3 bases: TGTGCCTGGAGCCCCGGGTGGGGGGCCCAAAATCAGCCCCAGCATTTT. Drawing the rest from reference TRBV30 and TRBJ1-5, the complete variable domain is SQTIHQWPATLVQPVGSPLSLECTVEGTSNPNLYWYRQAAGRGLQLLFYSVGIGQISSEVPQNLSASRPQDRQFILSSKKLLLSDSGFYLCAWSPGWGAQNQPQHFGDGTRLSIL.

This sequence joins TRBV7-3 and TRBJ1-2; D gene ambiguous. The CDR3 contains 13 residues. CDR1 is SGHTA and CDR2 is FQGTGA in the germline V gene. V was shortened by 1 base and J by 7 bases, with 10 bases between the two germline ends. The CDR3 is CASSLSGVGGYTF. The CDR3 coding sequence is TGTGCCAGCAGCTTAAGCGGGGTCGGTGGCTACACCTTC.

The V gene is TRBV2, the J gene TRBJ1-2, with 7 bases identical to TRBD1. This CDR3 comprises 12 residues. V lost 6 bases to trimming and J lost 8 bases; unmatched junction nucleotides: 6. Germline V gene lookup returns CDR1 SNHLY and CDR2 FYNNEI. The CDR3 here is CASRKGGAGYTF. DNA of the CDR3: TGTGCCAGCAGGAAAGGGGGCGCGGGCTACACCTTC.

This clone was seen a single time. V usage is TRBV28 and J usage is TRBJ1-3; possibly TRBD1 for D (5 bases). Germline assignment: CDR1 MDHEN and CDR2 SYDVKM. The CDR3 has 16 amino acids. V dropped 4 bases and J dropped 0 bases, with 13 bases sitting between them. DNA for the CDR3: TGTGCCAGCAGTTCATTTCAGGGCATCTCTGGAAACACCATATATTTT. Its protein product is CASSSFQGISGNTIYF.

The chain uses TRBV6-5 and TRBJ1-6; 7 positions match TRBD1. There are 14 residues in the CDR3. V dropped 6 bases and J dropped 6; count of bases not matched to a gene: 5. Germline V gives CDR1 MNHEY, CDR2 SVGAGI. DNA for the CDR3: TGTGCCAGCAGCGAGGGACAGTTTAATTCACCCCTCCACTTT. It codes for CASSEGQFNSPLHF.

V is TRBV6-5 and J is TRBJ1-5; D is perhaps TRBD1 (5 bases). The germline CDR1 and CDR2 sequences are MNHEY and SVGAGI. V dropped 4 bases and J dropped 6 bases, with 16 bases sitting between them. The CDR3 consists of 15 residues. In nucleotides, the CDR3 is TGTGCCAGCAGTTCGGGGACCCGGGTTGGTCAGCCCCAGCATTTT. It specifies CASSSGTRVGQPQHF.

The chain uses TRBV19 and TRBJ2-5; the match to TRBD2 covers 14 bases. The V segment lost 5 bases and the J segment 4 bases; nucleotides outside the gene matches: 3. Germline values: CDR1 LNHDA, CDR2 SQIVND (reference sequence). This CDR3 has 15 amino acids. The CDR3 here is CASSEGTSGGETQYF. In nucleotides, the CDR3 is TGTGCCAGTAGTGAAGGGACTAGCGGGGGAGAGACCCAGTACTTC.

The chain links TRBV3-1 (or the pseudogene TRBV3-2) to TRBJ2-5, with 8 bases aligning to TRBD2. Germline V CDR1 and CDR2: LGHDT, YNNKEL (reference sequence). This CDR3 comprises 13 residues. The V and J ends lost 2 bases and 8 bases, in that order; junction bases with no gene match: 4. Here the CDR3 reads CASSQTGGGTQYF. In DNA, the CDR3 is TGTGCCAGCAGCCAAACGGGAGGGGGTACCCAGTACTTC.

In the case of this clone: The same CDR3 is also encoded by other DNA sequences in this sample. The gene calls are TRBV7-2 and TRBJ1-2; D ambiguous. This CDR3 is 12 amino acids long. Germline CDR1 SGHTA, CDR2 FQGNSA. Trimming removed 1 base from V and 2 bases from J, with 2 bases in between. The CDR3 reads CASSLGNYGYTF. The CDR3 DNA sequence: TGTGCCAGCAGCTTAGGCAACTATGGCTACACCTTC.

This CDR3 is CASSDGIGQYF. In nucleotides, the CDR3 is TGTGCCAGCAGCGATGGGATTGGTCAGTACTTC. The V call is TRBV5-6, the J call TRBJ2-7; D gene ambiguous. V lost 4 bases and J lost 10, with 12 bases in between. CDR3 length: 11 residues. Per germline, CDR1 SGHDT and CDR2 YYEEEE.

The chain is built from TRBV7-9 and TRBJ2-2; the match to TRBD1 covers 7 bases. The CDR3 has 15 amino acids. Unmatched junction bases numbered 8, after V lost 4 bases and J lost 6 bases. Germline loops: CDR1 SEHNR, CDR2 FQNEAQ (reference sequence). The CDR3 region is CASSSPGQKAGELFF. CDR3 sequence (DNA): TGTGCCAGCAGCTCACCGGGACAGAAGGCCGGGGAGCTGTTTTTT. The whole variable domain, remainder taken from reference TRBV7-9 and TRBJ2-2, is DTGVSQNPRHKITKRGQNVTFRCDPISEHNRLYWYRQTLGQGPEFLTYFQNEAQLEKSRLLSDRFSAERPKGSFSTLEIQRTEQGDSAMYLCASSSPGQKAGELFFGEGSRLTVL.

The chain is built from TRBV6-4 and TRBJ2-1; D may be TRBD1 (5 bases). Germline V CDR1 and CDR2: MRHNA, SNTAGT. Deletions cut 0 bases from V and 1 base from J, with 7 bases between. This CDR3 has 15 amino acids. CDR3 nucleotides: TGTGCCAGCAGTGACTCTCCAGGGTCCTACAATGAGCAGTTCTTC. It codes for CASSDSPGSYNEQFF.

This chain uses TRBV9 with TRBJ1-4; TRBD1 might be the D (6 bases). Germline V gives CDR1 SGDLS, CDR2 YYNGEE. CDR3 length: 18 residues. V was clipped by 0 bases and J by 0 bases, with 15 bases between them. CDR3 protein: CASSVGVGGTATNEKLFF. The CDR3 DNA reads as TGTGCCAGCAGCGTAGGGGTGGGGGGCACGGCAACTAATGAAAAACTGTTTTTT.

This chain's CDR3 is CASSPDRGNTEAFF. The CDR3 nucleotides are TGTGCCAGCAGCCCCGACAGGGGAAACACTGAAGCTTTCTTT. The chain combines TRBV7-6 with TRBJ1-1, with TRBD1 matching 8 bases. The CDR3 is 14 amino acids. The germline gives CDR1 SGHVS, CDR2 FNYEAQ. V dropped 5 bases and J dropped 2; count of bases not matched to a gene: 4.

The chain recombines TRBV12-5 with TRBJ2-3; unclear D gene. CDR1 and CDR2 from the germline V gene are LGHNT and FRNRAP. This CDR3 is 11 amino acids long. V dropped 1 base and J dropped 14 bases, with 10 bases sitting between them. In DNA form, the CDR3 reads TGTGCTAGTGGTTTGGGGTACGTTCTGTATTTT. Protein product: CASGLGYVLYF.

V usage is TRBV5-4 and J usage is TRBJ2-2; the D gene is possibly TRBD2 (5 bases). V lost 4 bases and J lost 8, with 15 bases in between. Per germline, CDR1 SGHNT and CDR2 YYREEE (reference sequence). The length of the CDR3 is 14 residues. CDR3 DNA: TGTGCCAGCAGCCCCGACCTACTAGGTGGGGAGCTGTTTTTT. It specifies CASSPDLLGGELFF.